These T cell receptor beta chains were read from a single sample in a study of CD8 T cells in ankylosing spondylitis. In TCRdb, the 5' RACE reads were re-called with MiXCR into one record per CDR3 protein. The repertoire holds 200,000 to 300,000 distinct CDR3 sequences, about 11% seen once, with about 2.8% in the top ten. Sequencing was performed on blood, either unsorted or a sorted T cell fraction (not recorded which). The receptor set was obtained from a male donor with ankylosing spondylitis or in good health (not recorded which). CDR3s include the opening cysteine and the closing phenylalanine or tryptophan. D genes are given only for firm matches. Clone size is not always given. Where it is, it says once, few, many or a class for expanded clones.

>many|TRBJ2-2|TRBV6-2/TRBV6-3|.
TGTGCCAGCAGGCCCCCTTTAGACCAGGGACGGGAGCTGTTTTTT
CASRPPLDQGRELFF
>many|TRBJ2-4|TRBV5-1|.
TGCGCCAGCAGCTCCGAGCCCTTTTCGGGACTAGCCAAAAACATTCAGTACTTC
CASSSEPFSGLAKNIQYF
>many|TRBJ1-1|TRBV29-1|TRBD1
TGCAGCGTTCGGGACAGCACGAACACTGAAGCTTTCTTT
CSVRDSTNTEAFF
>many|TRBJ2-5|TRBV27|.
TGTGCCAGCAGTTTATATCAGGGACAAGAGACCCAGTACTTC
CASSLYQGQETQYF
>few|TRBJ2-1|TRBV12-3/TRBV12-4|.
TGTGCCAGCAGTTTAGGTGGGATCACCTACAATGAGCAGTTCTTC
CASSLGGITYNEQFF
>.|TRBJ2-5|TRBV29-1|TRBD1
TGCAGCGTTGAAAGCCACCAAGGACAGGGGATGGAAGAGACCCAGTACTTC
CSVESHQGQGMEETQYF
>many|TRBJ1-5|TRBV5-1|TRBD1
TGCGCCAGCAGCCCGGCCGGACAGGGCAATCAGCCCCAGCATTTT
CASSPAGQGNQPQHF
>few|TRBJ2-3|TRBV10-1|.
TGCGCCAGCAGTGAGTCGATTACCACCAGTGGCACAGATACGCAGTATTTT
CASSESITTSGTDTQYF
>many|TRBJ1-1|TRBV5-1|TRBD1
TGCGCCAGCAGCTCCCCCGGGACAGAAAAGAACACTGAAGCTTTCTTT
CASSSPGTEKNTEAFF
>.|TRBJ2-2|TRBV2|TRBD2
TGTGCCAGCAGTCCAGGACTAGCGGGGCGCGGGGAGCTGTTTTTT
CASSPGLAGRGELFF